This T cell receptor beta chain originates from a study of CXCR3-negative and CXCR3-positive naive CD8 T cells. Whole-study results and caveats: Comparison of naive CXCR3-negative and CXCR3-positive cells revealed similar TRBV-TRBJ usage, while memory cells differed.

The authors made the TRB cDNA libraries by 5' RACE using UMI labels. TCRdb reprocessed the 5' RACE reads, with one entry per CDR3 protein and no DNA. The sample totals about 48,000 distinct CDR3 sequences; its top ten clones hold over 14%. CDR3 size: 17 residues. From germline, CDR1 is DFQATT and CDR2 SNEGSKA (reference sequence). Judged by frequency, this clonotype is medium-sized. Its target is unknown. The TCR was taken from a human donor in good health. Some clones in this sample may be carry-over from other donors' samples. The rearrangement uses TRBV20-1 and TRBJ1-2. The sequencing sample was made of memory CD8+ T cells from blood. Here the CDR3 reads CSARGVRPKEHNYGYTF.